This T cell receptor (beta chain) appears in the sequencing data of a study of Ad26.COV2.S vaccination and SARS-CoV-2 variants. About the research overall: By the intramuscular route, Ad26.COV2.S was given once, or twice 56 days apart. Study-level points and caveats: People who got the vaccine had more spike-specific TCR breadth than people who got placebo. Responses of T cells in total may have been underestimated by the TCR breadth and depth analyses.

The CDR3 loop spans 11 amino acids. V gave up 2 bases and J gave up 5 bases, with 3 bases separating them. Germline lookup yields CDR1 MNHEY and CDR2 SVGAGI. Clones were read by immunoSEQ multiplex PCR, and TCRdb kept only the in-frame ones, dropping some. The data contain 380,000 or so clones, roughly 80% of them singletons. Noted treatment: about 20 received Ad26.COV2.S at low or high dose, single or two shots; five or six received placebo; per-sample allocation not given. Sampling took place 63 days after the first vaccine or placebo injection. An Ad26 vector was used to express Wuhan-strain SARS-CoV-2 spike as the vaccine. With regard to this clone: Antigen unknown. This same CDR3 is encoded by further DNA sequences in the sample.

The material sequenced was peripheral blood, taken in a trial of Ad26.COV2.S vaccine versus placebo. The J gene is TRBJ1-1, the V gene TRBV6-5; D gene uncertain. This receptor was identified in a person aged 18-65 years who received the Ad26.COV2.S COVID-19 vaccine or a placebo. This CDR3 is CASSYGTEAFF. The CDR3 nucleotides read TGTGCCAGCAGTTACGGGACTGAAGCTTTCTTT.